This TCR beta chain appears in the sequencing data of a study of CD8+CD57+ T cells in acquired aplastic anemia. About the research overall: Sorted cells (CD4+ and CD8+) yielded DNA amounts that averaged approximately 3.1 ug.

Those patients picked for sequencing had displayed CD8+CD57+ cell expansion on flow cytometry. The enrolled patients all had severe acquired aplastic anemia. In regard to this clonotype: The antigen is not known.

Study-wide points: Patients and controls shared twenty-nine CD8+ CDR3 sequences, highly expressed in patients. Between patients and controls, CD8+ Simpson's diversity did not vary significantly.

Genomic DNA, serving as template, underwent TCR beta VDJ and CDR3 profiling. TCRdb reprocessed the reads via MiXCR and lists one record per CDR3 protein. The sample records under 200,000 distinct CDR3 sequences, around half being singletons. The CDR3 has 16 residues. Germline values: CDR1 SGHDT, CDR2 YYEEEE. V lost 2 bases and J 0 bases, leaving 12 bases between the germline ends. This TCR derives from a human donor with aplastic anemia. The chain uses TRBV5-6 and TRBJ1-3; TRBD1 is a possible D gene (5 bases). Sequenced input: sorted CD4+, CD8+, or CD8+CD57+ T cells (not recorded which) from PBMCs. DNA of the CDR3: TGTGCCAGCAGCTTACTACAGGCCCTCTCTGGAAACACCATATATTTT. It specifies CASSLLQALSGNTIYF.